The T cell receptor (beta chain) under discussion was sequenced for a study of T-cell reconstitution after alpha-beta-depleted transplantation in children. V shed 6 bases and J 4 bases; nucleotides not matched to a gene: 8. Germline assignment: CDR1 MNHEY and CDR2 SMNVEV (reference sequence). CDR3 size: 16 residues. The TCRbeta library was prepared with unique molecular identifiers. TCRdb ran MiXCR on the PCR reads and lists one entry per CDR3 protein. This table has about 980,000 distinct CDR3 sequences, about 26% appearing once. The starting material was PBMCs, mostly from graft donor cells, obtained 360 days after TCRalphabeta/CD19-depleted stem cell transplant. The source is a boy younger than two who had a stem cell transplant for SCID, so the T cells may come from the graft donor. J is TRBJ2-3 and V is TRBV27, with 12 positions matching TRBD2. CDR3 coding DNA: TGTGCCAGCAGGAGTCTAGCGGGGGGGCCGCCAGATACGCAGTATTTT. It specifies CASRSLAGGPPDTQYF.